The 29 T cell receptor beta chains listed next were all sequenced from one sample in a study of cytomegalovirus exposure and HLA in healthy donors (dated by TCRdb to 2015 to 2018). Libraries were prepared through the immunoSEQ multiplex PCR assay. TCRdb retrieved this table from immuneACCESS and kept in-frame rearrangements only. Not all clones are present; in checked studies, unresolved V genes account for under half, and no reason is known for the remainder. Present in this sample are 150,000 to 200,000 clones, 86% of which were seen just once. The leading ten clones occupy approximately 7.7% of the sample. Sequenced sample: PBMCs. These receptors were obtained from a man aged 25 to 40 in good health and CMV-seropositive.

This rearrangement joins TRBV5-1 to TRBJ1-1, with D possibly matching TRBD1 (5 bases). Deletions cut 1 base from V and 0 bases from J, with 10 bases between. Germline V gene lookup returns CDR1 SGHRS and CDR2 YFSETQ. The CDR3 loop spans 15 amino acids. In DNA form, the CDR3 reads TGCGCCAGCAGCTTGACGGGGGTTTTGAACACTGAAGCTTTCTTT. Amino acids: CASSLTGVLNTEAFF.

J is TRBJ2-3 and V is TRBV5-1; 10 nucleotides agree with TRBD2. The CDR3 is 16 amino acids. The J segment lost 1 base and the V segment lost 1 base, leaving 3 bases of the junction unmatched. Germline V gene sequence: CDR1 SGHRS, CDR2 YFSETQ. The DNA for the CDR3 is TGCGCCAGCAGCTTGTTTCTAGCGGGGGGCACAGATACGCAGTATTTT. Amino acid sequence: CASSLFLAGGTDTQYF.

This clone was picked up a small number of times. The chain recombines TRBV5-1 with TRBJ2-3; TRBD2 is a possible D gene (5 bases). Trimming pared 5 bases from V and 2 bases from J, leaving 9 bases between. In germline, CDR1 is SGHRS, CDR2 YFSETQ. The CDR3 length is 13 residues. CDR3 protein: CASRSDSTDTQYF. The CDR3 DNA follows: TGCGCCAGCAGGTCGGACTCCACAGATACGCAGTATTTT. Full variable domain (missing parts from reference TRBV5-1 and TRBJ2-3): KAGVTQTPRYLIKTRGQQVTLSCSPISGHRSVSWYQQTPGQGLQFLFEYFSETQRNKGNFPGRFSGRQFSNSRSEMNVSTLELGDSALYLCASRSDSTDTQYFGPGTRLTVL.

The chain combines TRBV9 with TRBJ1-4; D is ambiguous. The V gene's germline CDR1 is SGDLS and CDR2 YYNGEE. The CDR3 covers 14 residues. Between the trimmed V and J ends, which lost 0 bases and 2 bases, there was a span of 5 bases. The CDR3 nucleotides are TGTGCCAGCAGCGTAGCCGGGACTAATGAAAAACTGTTTTTT. The encoded protein is CASSVAGTNEKLFF.

Turning to this clone: This same CDR3 is encoded by further DNA sequences in the sample. V and J are TRBV9 and TRBJ2-3; D call uncertain. Germline values: CDR1 SGDLS, CDR2 YYNGEE. The ends were cut back, 2 bases at V and 5 bases at J, with 3 bases in the middle. The CDR3 runs 11 residues. CDR3 DNA sequence: TGTGCCAGCAGCGTTGGAGATACGCAGTATTTT. Translating gives CASSVGDTQYF.

The V gene is TRBV14, the J gene TRBJ1-6; D is possibly TRBD1 (5 bases). The length of the CDR3 is 14 residues. Trimming shortened V by 7 bases and J by 7 bases, and 14 bases separated the two germline ends. Looked up from germline, CDR1 is SGHDN and CDR2 is FVKESK. The CDR3 DNA reads as TGTGCCAGCAAAGCTGGGACTGCGAATTCACCCCTCCACTTT. Translating it yields CASKAGTANSPLHF.

V gene TRBV5-1 combines with J gene TRBJ2-7, with 8 nucleotides matching TRBD1. There are 14 residues in the CDR3. The J segment lost 3 bases and the V segment lost 3 bases, leaving 5 bases of the junction unmatched. From germline, CDR1 is SGHRS and CDR2 YFSETQ. CDR3 sequence (DNA): TGCGCCAGCAGCTCTGACAGGGGATACTACGAGCAGTACTTC. This encodes CASSSDRGYYEQYF. The full variable domain, its missing parts supplied by reference TRBV5-1 and TRBJ2-7, is KAGVTQTPRYLIKTRGQQVTLSCSPISGHRSVSWYQQTPGQGLQFLFEYFSETQRNKGNFPGRFSGRQFSNSRSEMNVSTLELGDSALYLCASSSDRGYYEQYFGPGTRLTVT.

CDR3 coding DNA: TGTGCCACCTCGGGGGGGCTGGGTAACACCATATATTTT. Protein sequence: CATSGGLGNTIYF. The chain joins TRBV27 to TRBJ1-3; perhaps TRBD1 as D (6 bases). V dropped 10 bases and J dropped 7 bases, with 17 bases sitting between them. The V gene's germline CDR1 is MNHEY and CDR2 SMNVEV (reference sequence). CDR3 length: 13 residues.

J is TRBJ2-5 and V is TRBV11-2; D unclear. The V end was cut by 4 bases, the J end by 0 bases, with 9 bases between. Germline V gives CDR1 SGHAT, CDR2 FQNNGV. This CDR3 is 14 amino acids long. The CDR3 is CASSSGSYQETQYF. The CDR3 nucleotides are TGTGCCAGCAGCTCCGGGTCTTACCAAGAGACCCAGTACTTC. The variable domain in full, with the rest retrieved from reference TRBV11-2 and TRBJ2-5, is EAGVAQSPRYKIIEKRQSVAFWCNPISGHATLYWYQQILGQGPKLLIQFQNNGVVDDSQLPKDRFSAERLKGVDSTLKIQPAKLEDSAVYLCASSSGSYQETQYFGPGTRLLVL.

The chain couples TRBV29-1 to TRBJ2-5, with 7 bases aligning to TRBD1. Germline assignment: CDR1 SQVTM and CDR2 ANQGSEA. V lost 7 bases to trimming and J lost 3 bases; unmatched junction nucleotides: 8. The CDR3 is 13 residues long. The CDR3 region is CSGGGTEEETQYF. CDR3 coding DNA: TGCAGCGGGGGTGGGACAGAGGAAGAGACCCAGTACTTC.

This chain joins TRBV5-1 and TRBJ1-1, with a tentative D call TRBD1 (6 bases). The CDR3 consists of 15 residues. The V and J ends lost 4 bases and 0 bases respectively, with 13 bases between them. Per the germline V gene, CDR1 is SGHRS and CDR2 is YFSETQ. This chain's CDR3 is CASSVRTEMNTEAFF. In DNA form, the CDR3 reads TGCGCCAGCAGCGTCCGGACAGAAATGAACACTGAAGCTTTCTTT.

The DNA for the CDR3 is TGCGCCAGCAGCCCGGACAGGGTTCGAGATGAAAAACTGTTTTTT. Protein product: CASSPDRVRDEKLFF. J is TRBJ1-4 and V is TRBV4-1; 8 positions agree with TRBD1. This CDR3 has 15 residues. The V gene end was trimmed by 4 bases and the J gene end by 6 bases; junction bases not matched to a gene: 7. Germline-derived CDR1 and CDR2 are MGHRA and YSYEKL.

The chain is built from TRBV9 and TRBJ1-1; D uncertain. CDR3 length: 13 amino acids. Germline V lookup: CDR1 SGDLS, CDR2 YYNGEE. Between the trimmed V and J ends, which lost 1 base and 4 bases, there was a span of 8 bases. CDR3: CASSVSPGTEAFF. CDR3 sequence (DNA): TGTGCCAGCAGCGTATCCCCGGGCACTGAAGCTTTCTTT.

CDR3 protein: CATFAQRVSEQYF. The CDR3 DNA reads TGTGCCACCTTTGCCCAGCGGGTTAGTGAGCAGTACTTC. The chain uses TRBV28 and TRBJ2-7; D may be TRBD2 (6 bases). The germline V gene has CDR1 MDHEN and CDR2 SYDVKM. This CDR3 comprises 13 residues. Trimming took 10 bases from V and 7 from J, leaving 20 bases between them. Filled out from reference TRBV28 and TRBJ2-7, the complete variable domain reads DVKVTQSSRYLVKRTGEKVFLECVQDMDHENMFWYRQDPGLGLRLIYFSYDVKMKEKGDIPEGYSVSREKKERFSLILESASTNQTSMYLCATFAQRVSEQYFGPGTRLTVT.

The rearrangement joins TRBV4-2 to TRBJ2-3; the match to TRBD2 covers 13 bases. The ends lost 5 bases at V and 3 bases at J; junction bases unmatched: 5. The CDR3 spans 16 residues. Germline V gene lookup returns CDR1 LGHNA and CDR2 YNFKEQ. The CDR3 DNA sequence: TGTGCCAGCAGCTTTGGACTAGCGGGAGTGACAGATACGCAGTATTTT. It specifies CASSFGLAGVTDTQYF.

J is TRBJ2-7 and V is TRBV7-2; tentatively, D is TRBD2 (5 bases). This CDR3 spans 14 amino acids. Germline V lookup: CDR1 SGHTA, CDR2 FQGNSA. V gave up 4 bases and J gave up 6 bases, with 16 bases separating them. The chain's CDR3 is CASSSPSNLTEQYF. The DNA for the CDR3 is TGTGCCAGCAGCTCCCCTAGCAATTTGACCGAGCAGTACTTC. Using reference TRBV7-2 and TRBJ2-7 for the parts outside the CDR3, the full variable domain is GAGVSQSPSNKVTEKGKDVELRCDPISGHTALYWYRQSLGQGLEFLIYFQGNSAPDKSGLPSDRFSAERTGGSVSTLTIQRTQQEDSAVYLCASSSPSNLTEQYFGPGTRLTVT.

This rearrangement joins TRBV4-1 to TRBJ2-1, with D possibly being TRBD1 (6 bases). Germline V gene lookup returns CDR1 MGHRA and CDR2 YSYEKL. CDR3 length: 14 residues. V was clipped by 5 bases and J by 8 bases, with 16 bases between them. The CDR3 coding sequence is TGCGCCAGCAGCGCTAACAGGGTTAGCGATGAGCAGTTCTTC. Translation: CASSANRVSDEQFF.

The chain links TRBV4-3 to TRBJ2-1; TRBD1 is a possible D gene (5 bases). V lost 1 base and J lost 0, with 13 bases in between. Germline-derived CDR1 and CDR2 are LGHNA and YSLEER. The length of the CDR3 is 17 residues. Here the CDR3 DNA reads TGCGCCAGCAGCCAAGTGTTTACAGGTAGCTCCTACAATGAGCAGTTCTTC. It is translated as CASSQVFTGSSYNEQFF.

The chain joins TRBV7-8 to TRBJ2-5; TRBD2 matches at 13 bases. The V segment lost 5 bases and the J segment 2 bases; nucleotides outside the gene matches: 11. The CDR3 is made up of 18 amino acids. CDR1 and CDR2 (germline): SGHVS, FQNEAQ. The CDR3 nucleotides read TGTGCCAGCAGCCTCCCCGGGACTAGCGGGGCTAAACAAGAGACCCAGTACTTC. Encoded protein: CASSLPGTSGAKQETQYF.

The CDR3, as DNA: TGTGCCAGCAGCGGCGGGACACCCGATACGCAGTATTTT. Its translation is CASSGGTPDTQYF. This chain connects TRBV9 to TRBJ2-3, with D perhaps given as TRBD1 or TRBD2 (6 bases each). The CDR3 extends over 13 amino acids. V gave up 3 bases and J gave up 6 bases, with 11 bases separating them. CDR1 is SGDLS, CDR2 YYNGEE, per germline.

This clone was seen once. The chain carries TRBV7-6 and TRBJ2-5; 15 bases fit TRBD2. Germline V gives CDR1 SGHVS, CDR2 FNYEAQ. CDR3 length: 17 amino acids. Trimming at V came to 3 bases and at J to 2 bases, leaving 4 bases not matched to a gene. This chain's CDR3 is CASSLGLAGGSQETQYF. Here the CDR3 DNA reads TGTGCCAGCAGCTTGGGACTAGCGGGAGGATCACAAGAGACCCAGTACTTC.

The table lists this clone with a count of one. The chain combines TRBV2 with TRBJ2-3, with a possible D match to TRBD2 (5 bases). CDR3 length: 15 residues. CDR1 SNHLY and CDR2 FYNNEI come from the germline V gene. The V gene lost 6 bases and the J gene lost 0 bases, with 13 bases spanning the gap. CDR3 protein: CASRGEGVSTDTQYF. The CDR3 DNA is TGTGCCAGCAGGGGAGAGGGAGTGAGCACAGATACGCAGTATTTT.

A few counts support this clone. The chain carries TRBV10-1 and TRBJ2-7; 12 bases align to TRBD2. Trimming took 4 bases from V and 6 from J; bases not matched to a gene: 13. The CDR3 contains 17 residues. Germline CDR1 is WNHNN and CDR2 is SYGVQD (reference sequence). CDR3 nucleotides: TGCGCCAGCAGTGGGCTAGCGGGAGGGGGAGGGGCTTGCGAGCAGTACTTC. Its protein is CASSGLAGGGGACEQYF.

The chain links TRBV7-9 to TRBJ1-1, with D possibly being TRBD1 (6 bases). Germline V gene data show CDR1 as SEHNR and CDR2 as FQNEAQ (reference sequence). V dropped 7 bases and J dropped 3 bases, with 12 bases sitting between them. This CDR3 is built from 13 residues. CDR3 loop: CASTGEGDTEAFF. The CDR3 bases are TGTGCCAGCACCGGGGAGGGGGACACTGAAGCTTTCTTT.

The chain is built from TRBV5-5 and TRBJ1-6, with unresolved D. This CDR3 comprises 16 residues. Trimming pared 0 bases from V and 7 bases from J, leaving 14 bases between. CDR1 is SGHKS and CDR2 is YYEKEE in the germline V gene (reference sequence). CDR3 sequence (DNA): TGTGCCAGCAGCTTGGATAGGTCCAGCTTGAATTCACCCCTCCACTTT. Protein sequence: CASSLDRSSLNSPLHF.

The count of this clone is one. J is TRBJ2-3 and V is TRBV27, with D uncertain. The length of the CDR3 is 13 residues. Germline V gives CDR1 MNHEY, CDR2 SMNVEV (reference sequence). Trimming removed 3 bases at V and 2 bases at J, with 6 bases between. CDR3 DNA sequence: TGTGCCAGCAGTTTGGTGACCACAGATACGCAGTATTTT. It encodes CASSLVTTDTQYF.

This chain connects TRBV6-5 to TRBJ1-2, with 8 positions matching TRBD1. This CDR3 has 15 amino acids. V was pared by 4 bases and J by 2 bases, with 6 bases of the junction left unmatched. Per the germline V gene, CDR1 is MNHEY and CDR2 is SVGAGI. The CDR3 nucleotides are TGTGCCAGCAGTTCGCCATACAGGGGGAACTATGGCTACACCTTC. Protein: CASSSPYRGNYGYTF.

The chain employs TRBV11-1 and TRBJ2-5; possible D gene TRBD1, 6 bases. Germline assignment: CDR1 SGHAT and CDR2 FQDESV (reference sequence). The length of the CDR3 is 15 residues. V was trimmed by 3 bases and J by 3 bases, leaving 14 bases between them. CDR3 nucleotide sequence: TGTGCCAGCAGCTTGGGACACCAAATTGAAGAGACCCAGTACTTC. Encoded protein: CASSLGHQIEETQYF.

This chain links TRBV13 with TRBJ2-5; possible D gene TRBD1, 6 bases. This CDR3 region has 14 residues. Germline values: CDR1 PRHDT, CDR2 FYEKMQ (reference sequence). The V end lost 5 bases, the J end lost 2 bases, and 12 bases lay between the germline ends. CDR3 DNA sequence: TGTGCCAGCAGCCAGAGGGACATTCAAGAGACCCAGTACTTC. Its translation is CASSQRDIQETQYF. The full variable domain, with the rest looked up from reference TRBV13 and TRBJ2-5, is AAGVIQSPRHLIKEKRETATLKCYPIPRHDTVYWYQQGPGQDPQFLISFYEKMQSDKGSIPDRFSAQQFSDYHSELNMSSLELGDSALYFCASSQRDIQETQYFGPGTRLLVL.